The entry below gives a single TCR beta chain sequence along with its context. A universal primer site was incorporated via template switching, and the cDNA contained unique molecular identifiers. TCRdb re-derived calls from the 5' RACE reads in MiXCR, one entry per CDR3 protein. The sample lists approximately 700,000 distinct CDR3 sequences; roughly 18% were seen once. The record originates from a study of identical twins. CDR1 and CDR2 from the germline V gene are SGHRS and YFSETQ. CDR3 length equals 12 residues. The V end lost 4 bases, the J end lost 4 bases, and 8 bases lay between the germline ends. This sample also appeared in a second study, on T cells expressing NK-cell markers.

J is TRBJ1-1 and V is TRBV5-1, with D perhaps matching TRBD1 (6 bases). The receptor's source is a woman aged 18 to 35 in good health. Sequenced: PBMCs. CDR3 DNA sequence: TGCGCCAGCAGCAACAGGGCCACTGAAGCTTTCTTT. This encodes CASSNRATEAFF.